Detailed here is one T cell receptor (beta chain). The data belong to a study of T cell changes during pregnancy in multiple sclerosis. Germline V gene sequence: CDR1 SEHNR, CDR2 FQNEAQ (reference sequence). This CDR3 contains 12 residues. V gave up 5 bases and J gave up 4 bases, with 9 bases separating them. Method: immunoSEQ multiplex PCR; TCRdb's copy keeps in-frame clones and lacks some. The table has about 28,000 clones, 85% to 95% seen once. The sample here was CD8+ T cells from peripheral blood mononuclear cells, taken before pregnancy. The chain uses TRBV7-9 and TRBJ2-7; no clear D. The sequence was obtained from a female donor with multiple sclerosis, enrolled in a pregnancy study. The CDR3: CASSTYSYEQYF. The CDR3 coding sequence is TGTGCCAGCAGCACCTACTCGTACGAGCAGTACTTC.